The 11 T cell receptor beta chains presented below share a single source sample, sequenced in a study of cytomegalovirus exposure and HLA in healthy donors. Primers for the PCR totalled 60 Vbeta and 13 Jbeta. TCRdb keeps only in-frame clones here, not all; method: immunoSEQ multiplex PCR. The repertoire includes around 150,000 clones, around 80% of them detected once, and under 2.5% sits in the top ten. Sequencing was performed on PBMCs. The receptors here all came from a man in his forties or fifties in good health and CMV-seronegative.

Concerning this clone itself: An end of the junction does not agree with germline; a read error may underlie this. This rearrangement joins TRBV7-9 to TRBJ2-5; 11 bases match TRBD2. Germline values: CDR1 SEHNR, CDR2 FQNEAQ (reference sequence). The CDR3 runs to 17 residues. The CDR3 loop is CSSSIGTGLAVLETQYF. In DNA, the CDR3 is TGTTCCAGCAGCATTGGAACGGGACTAGCGGTGCTGGAGACCCAGTACTTC.

V and J are TRBV6-6 and TRBJ2-1, with unresolved D. The CDR3 is 11 residues long. V lost 4 bases and J 9 bases, leaving 7 bases between the germline ends. Germline V gene data show CDR1 as MNHNY and CDR2 as SVGAGI (reference sequence). The CDR3 DNA sequence: TGTGCCAGCAGTTCTCACAGTGAGCAGTTCTTC. Translation gives CASSSHSEQFF.

This clone has only a few counts. The chain uses TRBV7-2 and TRBJ1-2, with 9 bases fitting TRBD1. V dropped 4 bases and J dropped 8; count of bases not matched to a gene: 5. Germline-derived CDR1 and CDR2 are SGHTA and FQGNSA. This CDR3 spans 13 amino acids. Here the CDR3 DNA reads TGTGCCAGCAGCTCCCTTACAGGGGGCGGCTACACCTTC. It codes for CASSSLTGGGYTF.

The V and J genes are TRBV7-6 and TRBJ2-2; 7 positions agree with TRBD2. Losses at the gene ends were 1 base for V and 1 base for J; bases not matched to a gene: 3. The CDR3 runs to 16 residues. Germline V gene lookup returns CDR1 SGHVS and CDR2 FNYEAQ. CDR3 amino acids: CASSLVGGWNTGELFF. The DNA for the CDR3 is TGTGCCAGCAGCTTAGTGGGAGGGTGGAACACCGGGGAGCTGTTTTTT.

This clone was observed a handful of times. The chain is built from TRBV10-3 and TRBJ2-5; 11 bases agree with TRBD1. Per germline, CDR1 ENHRY and CDR2 SYGVKD. V trimming: 7 bases; J trimming: 5 bases; junction bases outside the gene matches: 9. This CDR3 has 15 amino acids. The CDR3 nucleotides read TGTGCCATCACAGACAGGACAGGGGGCCGGGAGACCCAGTACTTC. This gives the protein CAITDRTGGRETQYF.

This chain joins TRBV19 and TRBJ2-1; 7 bases agree with TRBD2. This CDR3 spans 17 amino acids. Germline V gene data show CDR1 as LNHDA and CDR2 as SQIVND (reference sequence). V was pared by 5 bases and J by 0 bases, with 10 bases of the junction left unmatched. This CDR3 reads CASSSWTSPTSYNEQFF. CDR3 DNA: TGTGCCAGTAGTTCCTGGACTAGTCCTACCTCCTACAATGAGCAGTTCTTC.

The chain is built from TRBV6-5 and TRBJ2-7; 9 bases are shared with TRBD1. The junction had 8 bases not matched to a gene; V was cut back by 6 bases and J by 5 bases. CDR1 and CDR2 from the germline V gene are MNHEY and SVGAGI. The CDR3 runs to 14 residues. The CDR3 is CASRTGTGIHEQYF. As DNA, the CDR3 is TGTGCCAGCAGAACCGGGACAGGGATCCACGAGCAGTACTTC.

The V and J genes are TRBV30 and TRBJ2-6; D is perhaps TRBD1 (6 bases). The CDR3 contains 14 residues. The V gene lost 5 bases and the J gene lost 5 bases, with 13 bases spanning the gap. Germline V lookup: CDR1 GTSNPN, CDR2 SVGIG (reference sequence). The CDR3 region is CAWAPGGWANVLTF. In DNA form, the CDR3 reads TGTGCCTGGGCCCCTGGGGGCTGGGCCAACGTCCTGACTTTC.

The V and J genes are TRBV5-1 and TRBJ2-2; D is perhaps TRBD1 (6 bases). CDR3 length: 15 residues. Trimming left V 0 bases short and J 2 bases short, with 8 bases between. Germline-derived CDR1 and CDR2 are SGHRS and YFSETQ. The CDR3 nucleotides are TGCGCCAGCAGCTTGGACAGGGTAAACACCGGGGAGCTGTTTTTT. Translating gives CASSLDRVNTGELFF.

V and J are TRBV28 and TRBJ2-5; no firm D call. The DNA matches TRBJ2-7 better at its end, which makes the J call doubtful. This CDR3 comprises 16 residues. In germline, CDR1 is MDHEN, CDR2 SYDVKM. Here the CDR3 reads CASSPQTTFPNYEQYF. The CDR3 DNA reads TGTGCCAGCAGTCCGCAAACGACCTTTCCCAACTACGAGCAGTACTTC.

For this clone: The junction does not match germline at one end; this may be a read error. CDR3: CAITKVEGDSGANGLTF. CDR3 sequence (DNA): TGTGCCATCACCAAGGTAGAGGGAGATTCAGGGGCCAACGGCCTGACTTTC. The chain joins TRBV10-3 to TRBJ2-6; D may be TRBD1 (6 bases). Germline V CDR1 and CDR2: ENHRY, SYGVKD. The CDR3 consists of 17 residues.